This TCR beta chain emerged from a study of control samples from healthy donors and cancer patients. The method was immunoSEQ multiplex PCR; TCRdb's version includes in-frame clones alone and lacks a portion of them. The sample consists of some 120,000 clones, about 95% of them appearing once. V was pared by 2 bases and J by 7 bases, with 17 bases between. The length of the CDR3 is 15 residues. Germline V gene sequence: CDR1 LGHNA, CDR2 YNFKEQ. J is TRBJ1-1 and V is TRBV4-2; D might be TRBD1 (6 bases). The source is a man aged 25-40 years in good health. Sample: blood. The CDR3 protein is CASSQTILTGREAFF. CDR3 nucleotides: TGTGCCAGCAGCCAAACTATCTTGACAGGACGTGAAGCTTTCTTT.